This entry features one T cell receptor beta chain sequence. This sample is part of a study of blood T cell repertoires in COVID-19. Only in-frame clones appear in the TCRdb table, and some are missing; sequencing was by immunoSEQ multiplex PCR. The repertoire includes about 150,000 clones, around 90% of them detected once, and less than 5% sits in the top ten. This CDR3 has 15 amino acids. The germline gives CDR1 SGHRS, CDR2 YFSETQ. V lost 1 base, J lost 0 bases, and 4 bases stayed unmatched. V is TRBV5-1 and J is TRBJ2-7; TRBD2 agrees at 7 bases. The receptor comes from a woman in her thirties or forties who had been exposed to COVID-19. The specimen was PBMCs or T cells enriched from blood (not recorded which). The CDR3 protein is CASSLSSGGSYEQYF. CDR3 bases: TGCGCCAGCAGCTTGAGTTCGGGGGGCTCCTACGAGCAGTACTTC.